The 2 T cell receptor beta chains listed next were all sequenced from one sample in a study of blood T cell repertoires in COVID-19. Assay: immunoSEQ multiplex PCR; the TCRdb copy retains only in-frame clones and omits some. Of around 300,000 clones listed, about nine tenths are singletons. The specimen sequenced was peripheral blood. These TCRs come from a man aged 50-59 years with active or convalescent COVID-19.

The chain recombines TRBV19 with TRBJ1-1; D uncertain. Trimming removed 4 bases from V and 0 bases from J, with 21 bases in between. This CDR3 spans 18 amino acids. Per the germline V gene, CDR1 is LNHDA and CDR2 is SQIVND (reference sequence). The CDR3 loop reads CASSTLARGNSLNTEAFF. The CDR3 DNA reads TGTGCCAGTAGTACATTGGCACGCGGGAACAGTCTGAACACTGAAGCTTTCTTT.

The chain links TRBV6-5 to TRBJ2-3, with D possibly TRBD1 on 6 matching bases. Looked up from germline, CDR1 is MNHEY and CDR2 is SVGAGI. This CDR3 is 16 amino acids long. V lost 0 bases to trimming and J lost 2 bases, with 12 bases between them. In DNA form, the CDR3 reads TGTGCCAGCAGTTACTCGGTCCGGGACACCACAGATACGCAGTATTTT. This translates into CASSYSVRDTTDTQYF.